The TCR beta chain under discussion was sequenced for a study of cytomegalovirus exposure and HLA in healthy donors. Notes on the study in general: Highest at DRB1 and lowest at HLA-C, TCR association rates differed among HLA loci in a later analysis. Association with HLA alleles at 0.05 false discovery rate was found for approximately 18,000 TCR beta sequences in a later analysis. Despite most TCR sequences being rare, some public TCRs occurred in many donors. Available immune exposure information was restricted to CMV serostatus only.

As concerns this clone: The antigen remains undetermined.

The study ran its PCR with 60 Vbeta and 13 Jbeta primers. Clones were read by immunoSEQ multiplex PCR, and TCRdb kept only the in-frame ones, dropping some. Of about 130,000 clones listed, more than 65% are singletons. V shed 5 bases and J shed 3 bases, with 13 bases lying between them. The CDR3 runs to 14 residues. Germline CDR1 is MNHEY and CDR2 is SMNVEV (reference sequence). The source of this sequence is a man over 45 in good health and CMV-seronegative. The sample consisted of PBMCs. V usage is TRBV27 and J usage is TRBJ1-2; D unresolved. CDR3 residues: CASSRAPGDYGYTF. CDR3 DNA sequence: TGTGCCAGCAGTAGAGCCCCGGGTGACTATGGCTACACCTTC.